This TCR beta chain was sequenced during a study of identical twins. One entry per CDR3 protein, called by TCRdb with MiXCR from the 5' RACE reads. The sample yields roughly 720,000 distinct CDR3 sequences, around a sixth seen once. With V trimmed by 8 bases and J by 3 bases, 7 bases remained unmatched. The CDR3 consists of 13 residues. CDR1 and CDR2 (germline): MNHNS, SASEGT. These same records also appear under a second study, on T cells expressing NK-cell markers. That work contributes: NKG2C+ dominant clonotypes from 6 or 7 donors made up roughly 1.0-7.5% of CD8+ T cells.

This clonotype originated in a woman aged 18-29 years in good health. This sequence joins TRBV6-1 and TRBJ2-7; 7 bases match TRBD2. The specimen sequenced was PBMCs. In DNA, the CDR3 is TGTGCCAGCCGAAGACCGGGAGGCTACGAGCAGTACTTC. It yields the protein CASRRPGGYEQYF.